This is a list of T cell receptor beta chains from one sample in a study of T cell responses to AZD1222 COVID-19 vaccine. The data were produced by immunoSEQ multiplex PCR, yet TCRdb's version contains in-frame clones alone and is incomplete. The data hold some 180,000 clones, with 85% to 95% observed a single time. The material was peripheral blood, obtained 28 days after the second dose of the MenACWY control vaccine. The receptors stem from an adult who received the MenACWY meningococcal vaccine as a control. Both conserved end residues are part of each CDR3. A D gene is named only where the DNA matches it firmly. Clone size appears in some rows only: once, few, many, or a class for an expanded clone.

j_call	v_call	clone_size	d_call	cdr3_nt	cdr3_aa
TRBJ1-2	TRBV6-5	.	.	TGTGCCAGCAGTTACTCGAAGTCATCCAGGGCGAGTGGCTACACCTTC	CASSYSKSSRASGYTF
TRBJ1-2	TRBV18	.	.	TGTGCCAGCTCCCCGGGAGGGGCAGGACTCTATGGCTACACCTTC	CASSPGGAGLYGYTF
TRBJ1-2	TRBV5-4	.	TRBD1	TGTGCCAGCAGCCCTTGGACAGGGAAGAGCAACTATGGCTACACCTTC	CASSPWTGKSNYGYTF
TRBJ1-2	TRBV6-5	.	.	TGTGCCAGCAGTTACGACAGCGCTAACTATGGCTACACCTTC	CASSYDSANYGYTF
TRBJ1-2	TRBV5-6	.	.	TGTGCCAGCAGCTTCCGGGACGGAGCTAACTATGGCTACACCTTC	CASSFRDGANYGYTF
TRBJ2-1	TRBV3-1/TRBV3-2	once	TRBD1	TGTGCCAGCAGCCATTTCGGGGGACAGGGTACGAGTGAGCAGTTCTTC	CASSHFGGQGTSEQFF
TRBJ1-2	TRBV25-1	.	.	TGTGCCAGCAGTGACGTGGGAAAGGGGGTTGGAGGCTACACCTTC	CASSDVGKGVGGYTF
TRBJ2-7	TRBV27	.	TRBD2	TGTGCCAGCAGTTTCTGGACGACTAGCGGGGGTTACGAGCAGTACTTC	CASSFWTTSGGYEQYF
TRBJ1-1	TRBV3-1/TRBV3-2	.	.	TGTGCCAGCAGACTGACATCGAACACTGAAGCTTTCTTT	CASRLTSNTEAFF
TRBJ1-5	TRBV19	.	.	TGTGCCAGTAGTACGACTTGGGAGGGCACCCAGCCCCAGCATTTT	CASSTTWEGTQPQHF
TRBJ2-7	TRBV18	.	.	TGTGCCAGCTCCCAAAACAAGGCCTCCCGGCGGCCCTACGAGCAGTACTTC	CASSQNKASRRPYEQYF
TRBJ1-6	TRBV6-5	.	.	TGTGCCAGCAGGCGACAGCCGCAGGCGGGATCACCCCTCCACTTT	CASRRQPQAGSPLHF
TRBJ1-1	TRBV5-5	.	.	TGTGCCAGCAGCTTGGACAGCCCAAGCCTTGAAGCTTTCTTT	CASSLDSPSLEAFF
TRBJ2-1	TRBV11-2	.	.	TGTGCCAGCCTGGGACCCACCAACTCCTACAATGAGCAGTTCTTC	CASLGPTNSYNEQFF
TRBJ1-4	TRBV27	.	TRBD1	TGTGCCAGCAGTCCCTGGACAGGGGGAAGTGAAAAACTGTTTTTT	CASSPWTGGSEKLFF
TRBJ2-7	TRBV19	.	.	TGTGCCAGTAGTATAGTCAGGGGCGAATACGAGCAGTACTTC	CASSIVRGEYEQYF
TRBJ1-2	TRBV30	.	TRBD1	TGTGCCTGGATCGACAGGGGTTCTGGCTACACCTTC	CAWIDRGSGYTF
TRBJ2-2	TRBV18	once	.	TGTGCCAGCTCACCAGGGCCCGGGGAGCTGTTTTTT	CASSPGPGELFF
TRBJ1-5	TRBV19	.	.	TGTGCCAGTAGTCGAAGGGAACTGAACAACAATCAGCCCCAGCATTTT	CASSRRELNNNQPQHF
TRBJ1-5	TRBV4-1	.	.	TGCGCCAGCAGCCAAGATCTAACTAAACAGCCCCAGCATTTT	CASSQDLTKQPQHF
TRBJ1-5	TRBV19	.	.	TGTGCCAGTAGTACAGACACCGCTAGCAATCAGCCCCAGCATTTT	CASSTDTASNQPQHF
TRBJ2-1	TRBV5-4	.	TRBD1	TGTGCCAGCAGCCAAGCGCCGGGACAGGGCAATGAGCAGTTCTTC	CASSQAPGQGNEQFF
TRBJ1-2	TRBV2	.	.	TGTGCCAGCTTGCTAGAACCTGACATAGGCTATGGCTACACCTTC	CASLLEPDIGYGYTF
TRBJ2-5	TRBV3-1/TRBV3-2	.	.	TGTGCCAGCAGCCGACCGAGGGGGATGGGAGAGACCCAGTACTTC	CASSRPRGMGETQYF
TRBJ2-7	TRBV28	.	TRBD2	TGTGCCAGCAGTCGGGGAGGGCAGGGTAGTAAGGAGCAGTACTTC	CASSRGGQGSKEQYF
TRBJ1-1	TRBV6-5	.	.	TGTGCCAGCAGTACTAACCGGGAAAACAAACGGGGAGCTTTCTTT	CASSTNRENKRGAFF